Following are 26 T cell receptor beta chains from one sample sequenced in a study of cytomegalovirus exposure and HLA in healthy donors. Libraries were prepared by immunoSEQ multiplex PCR; TCRdb keeps only in-frame clonotypes and omits some of them. In the table there are roughly 150,000 clones, approximately 81% of which are singletons. Sequencing used PBMCs. All receptors derive from a man younger than 40 in good health and CMV-seropositive.

V usage is TRBV7-6 and J usage is TRBJ2-7; D not certain. Per germline, CDR1 SGHVS and CDR2 FNYEAQ. The V and J ends lost 5 bases and 0 bases respectively, with 8 bases between them. The CDR3 sequence is 13 residues long. For the CDR3, the DNA is TGTGCCAGCAGCCCATCGGGCTCCTACGAGCAGTACTTC. Its translation is CASSPSGSYEQYF.

The chain employs TRBV27 and TRBJ2-3, with 7 bases lining up with TRBD1. Germline trimming cut 3 bases from V and 1 base from J; bases unmatched to any gene: 7. This CDR3 has 16 amino acids. CDR1 and CDR2 (germline): MNHEY, SMNVEV (reference sequence). CDR3: CASSFRDSPRTDTQYF. The CDR3 DNA is TGTGCCAGCAGTTTTAGGGACAGCCCCCGCACAGATACGCAGTATTTT.

The gene calls are TRBV7-2 and TRBJ2-2; possible D gene TRBD2, 6 bases. Germline V gene sequence: CDR1 SGHTA, CDR2 FQGNSA. The CDR3 runs to 16 residues. Deletions cut 0 bases from V and 2 bases from J, with 10 bases between. CDR3 residues: CASSLAGGANTGELFF. Written as DNA, the CDR3 is TGTGCCAGCAGCTTAGCCGGCGGGGCAAACACCGGGGAGCTGTTTTTT.

The chain carries TRBV28 and TRBJ2-5, with 7 nucleotides matching TRBD1. Germline V gives CDR1 MDHEN, CDR2 SYDVKM. The length of the CDR3 is 13 residues. After removal of 6 bases from V and 7 bases from J, the junction contained 8 bases not matched to a gene. The CDR3 nucleotides read TGTGCCAGCAGCCAACAGGGGAATCGGACCCAGTACTTC. It translates to CASSQQGNRTQYF.

The genes are TRBV13 and TRBJ2-1; TRBD2 matches 7 bases. The CDR3 totals 16 residues. Germline V lookup: CDR1 PRHDT, CDR2 FYEKMQ (reference sequence). With V trimmed by 2 bases and J by 4 bases, 8 bases remained unmatched. The DNA for the CDR3 is TGTGCCAGCAGCTTAATCGCGGGAGAGGGTTACAATGAGCAGTTCTTC. It specifies CASSLIAGEGYNEQFF.

The genes are TRBV29-1 and TRBJ2-4, with 11 bases matching TRBD1. Germline V gene lookup returns CDR1 SQVTM and CDR2 ANQGSEA. The junction had 10 bases not matched to a gene; V was cut back by 3 bases and J by 0 bases. The CDR3 covers 18 residues. CDR3 region: CSVDVDRGPNLAKNIQYF. The CDR3 region has the DNA TGCAGCGTTGACGTGGACAGGGGGCCCAATTTAGCCAAAAACATTCAGTACTTC.

The chain employs TRBV9 and TRBJ2-3; TRBD2 matches at 7 bases. The CDR3 runs to 16 residues. Germline-derived CDR1 and CDR2 are SGDLS and YYNGEE. V trimming: 3 bases; J trimming: 2 bases; junction bases outside the gene matches: 9. CDR3 sequence: CASSASSGDNTDTQYF. The DNA for the CDR3 is TGTGCCAGCAGCGCCTCTAGCGGAGATAACACAGATACGCAGTATTTT.

In its sample, this clone was seen a few times. This chain uses TRBV5-1 with TRBJ1-3; 8 bases fit TRBD1. The V segment lost 4 bases and the J segment 6 bases; nucleotides outside the gene matches: 6. The CDR3 contains 14 residues. In germline, CDR1 is SGHRS, CDR2 YFSETQ. CDR3 DNA: TGCGCCAGCAGCGAAGGACAGGGCAAAAACACCATATATTTT. Its protein is CASSEGQGKNTIYF. The variable domain in full, with the rest retrieved from reference TRBV5-1 and TRBJ1-3, is KAGVTQTPRYLIKTRGQQVTLSCSPISGHRSVSWYQQTPGQGLQFLFEYFSETQRNKGNFPGRFSGRQFSNSRSEMNVSTLELGDSALYLCASSEGQGKNTIYFGEGSWLTVV.

J is TRBJ2-2 and V is TRBV4-3, with a possible D match to TRBD1 (6 bases). V lost 5 bases and J 4 bases, leaving 8 bases between the germline ends. The CDR3 sequence is 13 residues long. Germline values: CDR1 LGHNA, CDR2 YSLEER. CDR3 sequence (DNA): TGCGCCAGCAGCGGACAGATCACCGGGGAGCTGTTTTTT. Its translation is CASSGQITGELFF.

The sample holds one count of this clone. V gene TRBV28 combines with J gene TRBJ2-7; 7 bases agree with TRBD2. With V trimmed by 8 bases and J by 4 bases, 5 bases remained unmatched. Per the germline V gene, CDR1 is MDHEN and CDR2 is SYDVKM. The CDR3 is 12 residues long. For the CDR3, the DNA is TGTGCCAGCGGCGGGAGTAAATACGAGCAGTACTTC. This gives the protein CASGGSKYEQYF.

This clone was observed a few times. The gene calls are TRBV19 and TRBJ1-6; D unclear. The germline gives CDR1 LNHDA, CDR2 SQIVND (reference sequence). The V and J ends lost 4 bases and 7 bases respectively, with 5 bases between them. The CDR3 extends over 12 amino acids. The CDR3 nucleotides read TGTGCCAGTAGTACGGTAAATTCACCCCTCCACTTT. Its translation is CASSTVNSPLHF.

The V and J genes are TRBV13 and TRBJ1-1, with D possibly TRBD1 on 5 matching bases. Trimming shortened V by 6 bases and J by 10 bases, and 18 bases separated the two germline ends. CDR3 length equals 13 residues. CDR1 PRHDT and CDR2 FYEKMQ come from the germline V gene (reference sequence). Written as DNA, the CDR3 is TGTGCCAGCAGATCATTGGACGGGGGGTTAGCTTTCTTT. It translates to CASRSLDGGLAFF.

The rearrangement links TRBV27 to TRBJ2-7; TRBD2 matches 8 bases. V lost 4 bases and J lost 3; bases outside the gene matches: 5. Germline V gene data show CDR1 as MNHEY and CDR2 as SMNVEV (reference sequence). The CDR3 consists of 14 residues. CDR3 DNA sequence: TGTGCCAGCAGTTCGGGGGGGAGGCTCTACGAGCAGTACTTC. Its protein is CASSSGGRLYEQYF.

The chain employs TRBV4-1 and TRBJ1-5; possibly TRBD1 for D (5 bases). V lost 2 bases and J 0 bases, leaving 8 bases between the germline ends. The CDR3 runs 15 residues. The germline V gene has CDR1 MGHRA and CDR2 YSYEKL. The CDR3 DNA reads as TGCGCCAGCAGCCAAAAGGACAATAGCAATCAGCCCCAGCATTTT. Translation gives CASSQKDNSNQPQHF.

This chain connects TRBV9 to TRBJ2-3, with 9 bases fitting TRBD2. The J segment lost 2 bases and the V segment lost 3 bases, leaving 4 bases of the junction unmatched. This CDR3 spans 15 amino acids. Germline CDR1 is SGDLS and CDR2 is YYNGEE. The chain's CDR3 is CASSDPSGNTDTQYF. The DNA of the CDR3 is TGTGCCAGCAGCGACCCTAGCGGGAACACAGATACGCAGTATTTT.

Points on this clone: One junction end does not reproduce the germline sequence, and a read error may be involved. The chain has TRBV19 and TRBJ1-1; weak D call: TRBD1 (5 bases). CDR1 is LNHDA, CDR2 SQIVND, per germline (reference sequence). The CDR3 runs 11 residues. In DNA, the CDR3 is TGTGCCAGTAGTTCCTCGGACACCCGGGTCTTT. This translates into CASSSSDTRVF. Filled out from reference TRBV19 and TRBJ1-1, the complete variable domain reads DGGITQSPKYLFRKEGQNVTLSCEQNLNHDAMYWYRQDPGQGLRLIYYSQIVNDFQKGDIAEGYSVSREKKESFPLTVTSAQKNPTAFYLCASSSSDTRVFGQGTRLTVV.

The rearrangement joins TRBV5-1 to TRBJ2-7, with 7 bases aligning to TRBD2. The V segment lost 4 bases and the J segment 2 bases; nucleotides outside the gene matches: 6. The CDR3 is 14 amino acids. The germline V gene has CDR1 SGHRS and CDR2 YFSETQ. The DNA for the CDR3 is TGCGCCAGCAGCCGCCTGGGGGGGGCCTACGAGCAGTACTTC. Protein: CASSRLGGAYEQYF.

V and J are TRBV7-2 and TRBJ1-5; 7 positions agree with TRBD1. This CDR3 is 17 amino acids long. Per germline, CDR1 SGHTA and CDR2 FQGNSA. The J segment lost 1 base and the V segment lost 5 bases, leaving 11 bases of the junction unmatched. The CDR3 DNA follows: TGTGCCAGCAGCCAAAACAGGGGCGTCGGGAGCAATCAGCCCCAGCATTTT. It codes for CASSQNRGVGSNQPQHF.

This clone was detected only a few times. The V call is TRBV13, the J call TRBJ1-2, with TRBD1 identical over 7 bases. The junction had 9 bases not matched to a gene; V was cut back by 4 bases and J by 4 bases. This CDR3 spans 15 amino acids. Germline V gene lookup returns CDR1 PRHDT and CDR2 FYEKMQ (reference sequence). The CDR3: CASSSPGQWSYGYTF. In DNA form, the CDR3 reads TGTGCCAGCAGCTCACCGGGACAGTGGTCCTATGGCTACACCTTC.

The chain uses TRBV7-2 and TRBJ2-7, with a tentative D call TRBD2 (5 bases). Per germline, CDR1 SGHTA and CDR2 FQGNSA. This CDR3 comprises 14 residues. V was clipped by 3 bases and J by 5 bases, with 14 bases between them. CDR3 DNA: TGTGCCAGCAGCTTTTCCCTAGCTGTCCACGAGCAGTACTTC. Protein: CASSFSLAVHEQYF.

V usage is TRBV7-3 and J usage is TRBJ2-2; 8 bases line up with TRBD2. The CDR3 runs to 16 residues. Losses at the gene ends were 3 bases for V and 5 bases for J; bases not matched to a gene: 8. The germline V gene encodes CDR1 SGHTA and CDR2 FQGTGA. CDR3 coding DNA: TGTGCCAGCAGCTTTACTGGATCGGGAGGGACCGGGGAGCTGTTTTTT. Amino acids: CASSFTGSGGTGELFF.

The chain uses TRBV2 and TRBJ2-1; unclear D gene. CDR1 and CDR2 (germline): SNHLY, FYNNEI. This CDR3 contains 14 residues. Trimming removed 11 bases at V and 1 base at J, with 15 bases between. The CDR3 nucleotides read TGTGCCGGCAACCCACTTACGTCCTACAATGAGCAGTTCTTC. Its translation is CAGNPLTSYNEQFF.

V and J are TRBV7-8 and TRBJ2-2; D is unresolved. V was cut by 4 bases and J by 1 base, with 13 bases left in between. In germline, CDR1 is SGHVS, CDR2 FQNEAQ. The CDR3 length is 16 residues. CDR3 bases: TGTGCCAGCAGCTCATTACAAAACGAGAACACCGGGGAGCTGTTTTTT. It is translated as CASSSLQNENTGELFF.

The V gene is TRBV6-1, the J gene TRBJ1-5; D may be TRBD1 (5 bases). This CDR3 is 14 amino acids long. The V end lost 4 bases, the J end lost 4 bases, and 11 bases lay between the germline ends. CDR1 is MNHNS and CDR2 is SASEGT in the germline V gene. The CDR3 protein is CASSGRQQNQPQHF. Here the CDR3 DNA reads TGTGCCAGCAGTGGGAGACAGCAGAATCAGCCCCAGCATTTT.

The chain joins TRBV9 to TRBJ1-3; D unclear. Trimming shortened V by 0 bases and J by 8 bases, and 9 bases separated the two germline ends. Germline V lookup: CDR1 SGDLS, CDR2 YYNGEE. There are 13 residues in the CDR3. The CDR3, as DNA: TGTGCCAGCAGCGTAGGGCGAGGAGACACCATATATTTT. It is translated as CASSVGRGDTIYF. The full variable domain, its missing parts supplied by reference TRBV9 and TRBJ1-3, is DSGVTQTPKHLITATGQRVTLRCSPRSGDLSVYWYQQSLDQGLQFLIQYYNGEERAKGNILERFSAQQFPDLHSELNLSSLELGDSALYFCASSVGRGDTIYFGEGSWLTVV.

Of note for this clone: Additional DNA sequences in this sample encode the identical CDR3. The J gene is TRBJ1-4, the V gene TRBV27; D might be TRBD1 (6 bases). This CDR3 has 15 amino acids. V dropped 3 bases and J dropped 0 bases, with 8 bases sitting between them. Germline V CDR1 and CDR2: MNHEY, SMNVEV (reference sequence). CDR3 in amino acids: CASSLGAATNEKLFF. CDR3 nucleotide sequence: TGTGCCAGCAGTTTGGGGGCCGCAACTAATGAAAAACTGTTTTTT.